Reported below is one T cell receptor (beta chain). The target antigen is unknown. Produced via immunoSEQ multiplex PCR; TCRdb's table is partial and in-frame only. The table has some 180,000 clones, almost 95% seen once; the top ten hold 8.5% to 12%. Per the germline V gene, CDR1 is SGHAT and CDR2 is FQNNGV. V was pared by 5 bases and J by 8 bases, with 15 bases between. This CDR3 spans 13 amino acids. This entry comes from a study of T cell responses to AZD1222 COVID-19 vaccine. General observations from the study: Donors were largely white British and mainly female; clonal diversity was possibly underestimated. In all cases, repertoires were sampled only after the peak T cell response. The reported proportion of spike-specific TCRs targeting unmutated variant regions was nearly half.

The sample in question was peripheral blood, obtained on day 0 of AZD1222 vaccination. The chain links TRBV11-2 to TRBJ1-2; D is undetermined. The clonotype comes from an adult in good health. The CDR3 is CASSPERLWGYTF. The CDR3 bases are TGTGCCAGCAGCCCCGAGAGACTATGGGGCTACACCTTC.